What follows are 12 T cell receptor beta chains derived from one specimen sequenced in a study of cytomegalovirus exposure and HLA in healthy donors. PCR primers comprised 60 Vbeta and 13 Jbeta primers. Assay: immunoSEQ multiplex PCR; the TCRdb copy retains only in-frame clones and omits some. The data contain approximately 22,000 clones, approximately 80% of them seen just once; the ten biggest clones take up around 7%. Source material: PBMCs. These receptors were taken from a man in his 60s in good health and CMV-seronegative.

The chain is built from TRBV30 and TRBJ1-5; D is undetermined. The germline gives CDR1 GTSNPN, CDR2 SVGIG (reference sequence). Trimming took 2 bases from V and 7 from J, leaving 12 bases between them. This CDR3 region has 13 residues. As DNA, the CDR3 is TGTGCCTGGAGTCGACTCTCCTACCAGCCCCAGCATTTT. It yields the protein CAWSRLSYQPQHF.

CDR3 nucleotides: TGTGCCAGCAGTGAAGCCCGTCAGTGGAGGGGCCCCTACTACGAGCAGTACTTC. Translating gives CASSEARQWRGPYYEQYF. The chain is built from TRBV6-1 and TRBJ2-7, with D possibly being TRBD2 (6 bases). Trimming took 0 bases from V and 3 from J, leaving 21 bases between them. CDR1 MNHNS and CDR2 SASEGT come from the germline V gene. This CDR3 is 18 amino acids long.

Notes on this clone: This CDR3 is also generated by other DNA sequences in the sample. V usage is TRBV5-5 and J usage is TRBJ2-1; 8 bases match TRBD1. Germline trimming cut 2 bases from V and 0 bases from J; bases unmatched to any gene: 7. Germline V gene data show CDR1 as SGHKS and CDR2 as YYEKEE (reference sequence). The CDR3 is made up of 17 amino acids. The CDR3 bases are TGTGCCAGCAGCTTAGACAGGGGAGCCTCCTCCTACAATGAGCAGTTCTTC. Translated, it gives CASSLDRGASSYNEQFF.

This clone was seen a handful of times. The chain is built from TRBV19 and TRBJ2-1; D possibly corresponds to TRBD2 (6 bases). V shed 7 bases and J shed 6 bases, with 10 bases lying between them. The germline V gene has CDR1 LNHDA and CDR2 SQIVND (reference sequence). The CDR3 covers 12 residues. CDR3 coding DNA: TGTGCCAGTACCCTCGGGGGCAATGAGCAGTTCTTC. Residues: CASTLGGNEQFF.

The table lists this clone with a count of one. The chain has TRBV7-9 and TRBJ1-1, with TRBD1 identical over 7 bases. Germline-derived CDR1 and CDR2 are SEHNR and FQNEAQ (reference sequence). There are 15 residues in the CDR3. The ends lost 3 bases at V and 1 base at J; junction bases unmatched: 5. The CDR3 DNA sequence: TGTGCCAGCAGCTTCCGACAGGGTGGGAACACTGAAGCTTTCTTT. This gives the protein CASSFRQGGNTEAFF. The full variable domain, completed using reference TRBV7-9 and TRBJ1-1, is DTGVSQNPRHKITKRGQNVTFRCDPISEHNRLYWYRQTLGQGPEFLTYFQNEAQLEKSRLLSDRFSAERPKGSFSTLEIQRTEQGDSAMYLCASSFRQGGNTEAFFGQGTRLTVV.

The chain couples TRBV19 to TRBJ1-1; the D gene is possibly TRBD1 (5 bases). The CDR3 loop spans 16 amino acids. Germline loops: CDR1 LNHDA, CDR2 SQIVND (reference sequence). Trimming shortened V by 8 bases and J by 3 bases, and 22 bases separated the two germline ends. The CDR3 protein is CASSPWGPGVDTEAFF. DNA for the CDR3: TGTGCCAGTTCCCCCTGGGGCCCGGGAGTCGACACTGAAGCTTTCTTT.

The chain combines TRBV19 with TRBJ2-4, with TRBD1 matching 11 bases. With V trimmed by 3 bases and J by 2 bases, 3 bases remained unmatched. The CDR3 is made up of 16 amino acids. The germline V gene has CDR1 LNHDA and CDR2 SQIVND (reference sequence). The CDR3 coding sequence is TGTGCCAGTAGTATGGGGACAGGGGGGCCCAAAAACATTCAGTACTTC. Amino acids: CASSMGTGGPKNIQYF.

J is TRBJ2-2 and V is TRBV5-1, with 8 positions matching TRBD1. This CDR3 region has 20 residues. The trim removed 4 bases at V and 5 bases at J, leaving 22 bases unmatched. Germline V CDR1 and CDR2: SGHRS, YFSETQ. In DNA, the CDR3 is TGCGCCAGCAGCCCCTCCGGGAAATGGGGACAGGATGGCGGAACCGGGGAGCTGTTTTTT. It is translated as CASSPSGKWGQDGGTGELFF.

The chain joins TRBV6-5 to TRBJ2-7; D perhaps matches TRBD1 (5 bases). The CDR3 consists of 14 residues. The germline CDR1 and CDR2 sequences are MNHEY and SVGAGI. V was clipped by 6 bases and J by 5 bases, with 17 bases between them. The CDR3 nucleotides are TGTGCCAGCAGGCCCGGTAGGGGCAGAAACGAGCAGTACTTC. This sequence encodes CASRPGRGRNEQYF.

This chain uses TRBV29-1 with TRBJ2-5; 7 positions match TRBD2. The CDR3 consists of 13 residues. CDR1 and CDR2 from the germline V gene are SQVTM and ANQGSEA. J was trimmed by 6 bases and V by 8 bases; bases with no gene match: 12. Here the CDR3 reads CSFGGSMEKTQYF. The CDR3 DNA sequence: TGCAGCTTCGGCGGGAGTATGGAAAAGACCCAGTACTTC.

The rearrangement links TRBV19 to TRBJ2-5, with 11 bases fitting TRBD1. The DNA end is more similar to TRBJ2-7, so the J call may be wrong. From germline, CDR1 is LNHDA and CDR2 SQIVND (reference sequence). The CDR3 sequence is 15 residues long. DNA for the CDR3: TGTGCCAGTAGTCCAGGGACAGGGGGCTCCTACGAGCAGTACTTC. Translation gives CASSPGTGGSYEQYF.

The chain recombines TRBV5-5 with TRBJ2-1; TRBD2 is a possible D gene (5 bases). The CDR3 length is 15 residues. Trimming took 0 bases from V and 0 from J, leaving 7 bases between them. The germline CDR1 and CDR2 sequences are SGHKS and YYEKEE (reference sequence). The CDR3 protein is CASSLEGSSYNEQFF. In DNA form, the CDR3 reads TGTGCCAGCAGCTTGGAAGGGAGCTCCTACAATGAGCAGTTCTTC.